This T cell receptor (beta chain) was profiled in a study of technical replicates of blood from several donors. Assay used: immunoSEQ multiplex PCR; TCRdb lists only in-frame clones, some missing. The sample contains around 93,000 clones, around 96% of which appear only once. The source is a human donor in good health. Sequenced sample: T cells isolated from PBMCs.

CDR3 sequence reads: CASHGTGAIGYTF. The CDR3 DNA sequence: TGTGCCAGCCACGGGACAGGAGCCATTGGCTACACCTTC. The chain has TRBV7-6 and TRBJ1-2; 8 bases agree with TRBD1. Trimming cost V 8 bases and J 7 bases; bases outside gene matches: 9. Germline lookup yields CDR1 SGHVS and CDR2 FNYEAQ. The CDR3 runs 13 residues. The whole variable domain, filled in from reference TRBV7-6 and TRBJ1-2, reads GAGVSQSPRYKVTKRGQDVALRCDPISGHVSLYWYRQALGQGPEFLTYFNYEAQQDKSGLPNDRFSAERPEGSISTLTIQRTEQRDSAMYRCASHGTGAIGYTFGSGTRLTVV.